This TCR beta chain was identified in a study of T cell changes during pregnancy in multiple sclerosis (dated by TCRdb to the late 2010s). Turning to the overall study: The study looked at changes in the T cell repertoire across pregnancy in women with multiple sclerosis.

The library was built by means of the immunoSEQ multiplex PCR assay. This immuneACCESS table, as held by TCRdb, lists in-frame sequences with V and J called but not all clones. Of the missing ones, under half trace to an unresolved V gene in checked studies; the others have no known cause. The sample table records some 48,000 clones; about nine tenths of these occur just once. The ten most abundant clones make up roughly 0.61% of the sample. As encoded in the germline V gene, CDR1 is MRHNA while CDR2 is SNTAGT. From cysteine to phenylalanine, the CDR3 is 16 amino acids long. CDR3 DNA is the only sequence kept; it has 48 bases, read in frame from the first base. The junction shows trimming of 0 bases on V and 4 bases on J, plus 13 bases between the germline ends. About this clone itself: The target of this receptor is not known. Base qualities are missing; no much larger clone stands one base away.

Sequenced here: CD4+ T cells from peripheral blood mononuclear cells, sampled after pregnancy. The clonotype was recovered from a female donor in good health, enrolled as a control in a pregnancy study. The rearranged segments are TRBV6-4 and TRBJ1-5; the D gene cannot be resolved reliably. The CDR3 corresponds to CASSDSGNGLNQPQHF. The DNA sequence is as follows: TGTGCCAGCAGTGACTCGGGCAATGGGCTGAATCAGCCCCAGCATTTT.